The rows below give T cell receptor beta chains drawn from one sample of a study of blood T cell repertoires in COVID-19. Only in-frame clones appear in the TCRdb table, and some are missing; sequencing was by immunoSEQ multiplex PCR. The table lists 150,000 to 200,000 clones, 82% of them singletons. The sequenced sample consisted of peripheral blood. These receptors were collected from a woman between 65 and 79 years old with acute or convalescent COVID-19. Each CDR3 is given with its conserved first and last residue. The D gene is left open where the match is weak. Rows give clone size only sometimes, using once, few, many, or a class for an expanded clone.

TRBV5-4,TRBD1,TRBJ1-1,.,TGTGCCAGCAGCCGTCGACAGGGCCTGAACACTGAAGCTTTCTTT,CASSRRQGLNTEAFF
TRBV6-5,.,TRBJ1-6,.,TGTGCCAGCGGGGAGCTCACAGGGTCCTCACCCCTCCACTTT,CASGELTGSSPLHF
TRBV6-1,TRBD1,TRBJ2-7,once,TGTGCCAGCAGTGAAACCGGGACAGGTCCCTACGAGCAGTACTTC,CASSETGTGPYEQYF
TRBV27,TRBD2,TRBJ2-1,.,TGTGCCAGCAGAGAGCGGGAGGGCAACAATGAGCAGTTCTTC,CASREREGNNEQFF
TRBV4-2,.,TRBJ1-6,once,TGTGCCAGCAGCCAAGATCCGGCAGGTGATAATTCACCCCTCCACTTT,CASSQDPAGDNSPLHF
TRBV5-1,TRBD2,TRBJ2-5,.,TGCGCCAGCAGCTTGCAGTTGACTAGCCGGGAGACCCAGTACTTC,CASSLQLTSRETQYF
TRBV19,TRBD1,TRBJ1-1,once,TGTGCCAGTACCCTGGGACAGGGTGAGTTGGGGAGCCCTGAAGCTTTCTTT,CASTLGQGELGSPEAFF
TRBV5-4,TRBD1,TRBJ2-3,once,TGTGCCAGCAGCTTCGGACAGGGGGTTGAAGATACGCAGTATTTT,CASSFGQGVEDTQYF
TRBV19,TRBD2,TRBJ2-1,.,TGTGCCAGTAGTATACTAGCGGGAGATCCGGGTGAGCAGTTCTTC,CASSILAGDPGEQFF
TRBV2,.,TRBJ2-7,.,TGTGCCAGCAGTGAAGTCTTCCAGAAAATCTCCTACGAGCAGTACTTC,CASSEVFQKISYEQYF
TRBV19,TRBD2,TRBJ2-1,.,TGTGCCAGTAGTATAGAGGCGGGAGTCTACAATGAGCAGTTCTTC,CASSIEAGVYNEQFF
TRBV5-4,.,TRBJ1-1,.,TGTGCCAGCAGCTTAGGCGGGAATCGGGACACTGAAGCTTTCTTT,CASSLGGNRDTEAFF
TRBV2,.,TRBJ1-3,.,TGTGCCAGCAGTGAAGTCTCCCTCGCTGGAAACACCATATATTTT,CASSEVSLAGNTIYF
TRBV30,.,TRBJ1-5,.,TGTGCCTGGAGTGCTGGTGAGGATCAGCCCCAGCATTTT,CAWSAGEDQPQHF
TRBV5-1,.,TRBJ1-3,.,TGCGCCAGCAGCTTGGAAGCGCCCGGGACTCTAACCCAACGAGGGGGAAACACCATATATTTT,CASSLEAPGTLTQRGGNTIYF
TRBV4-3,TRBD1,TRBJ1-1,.,TGCGCCAGCAGCAGGGGGCGGGCCACTGAAGCTTTCTTT,CASSRGRATEAFF
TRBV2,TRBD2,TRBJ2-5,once,TGTGCCAGCAGAGGGACTAGCGGGGGGATGACCCAGTACTTC,CASRGTSGGMTQYF
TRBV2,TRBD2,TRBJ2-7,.,TGTGCCAGCAGTATACGGACTAGCGGGAGAACGGGCCTCGAGCAGTACTTC,CASSIRTSGRTGLEQYF
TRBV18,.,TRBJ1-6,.,TGTGCCAGCTCACCAACCGCGGGGACCGTCGGAAATTCACCCCTCCACTTT,CASSPTAGTVGNSPLHF
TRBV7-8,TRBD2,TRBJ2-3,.,TGTGCCAGCAGCGTAATAGCGGGGGAAACAGATACGCAGTATTTT,CASSVIAGETDTQYF
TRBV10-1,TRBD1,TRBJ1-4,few,TGCGCCAGCAGTACGGGACAGGATAATGAAAAACTGTTTTTT,CASSTGQDNEKLFF
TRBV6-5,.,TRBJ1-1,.,TGTGCCAGCAGTTCACAGCTCGTCGCTGAAGCTTTCTTT,CASSSQLVAEAFF
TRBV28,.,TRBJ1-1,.,TGTGCCAGCCGGCAGGCGGGGACTGAAGCTTTCTTT,CASRQAGTEAFF
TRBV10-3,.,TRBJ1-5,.,TGTGCCATCAAGGGAGATAGCAATCAGCCCCAGCATTTT,CAIKGDSNQPQHF
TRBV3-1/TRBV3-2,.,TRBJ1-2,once,TGTGCCAGCAGCCATCTTTACTATGGCTACACCTTC,CASSHLYYGYTF
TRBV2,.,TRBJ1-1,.,TGTGCCAGCAGTCAGGGGTTCGAGTCTTTCTTT,CASSQGFESFF
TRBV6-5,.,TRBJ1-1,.,TGTGCCAGCATCCACCAGGGGACCCAGAACACTGAAGCTTTCTTT,CASIHQGTQNTEAFF